The 23 T cell receptor beta chains below come from one sample, sequenced in a study of blood T cells in healthy people across ages. A second PCR, run for roughly 7 to 12 cycles, used a sample-barcoded 5' primer plus a J-beta primer mix. TCRdb re-called the 5' RACE reads with MiXCR, one entry per CDR3 protein. The profile shows 600,000 to 850,000 distinct CDR3 sequences, about 42% of them singletons. The sample comprised blood. These receptors were collected from a woman aged 55-70 years in good health.

This sequence joins TRBV29-1 and TRBJ2-7; D remains unclear. The J call is in doubt because the DNA end fits TRBJ2-5 better. The germline gives CDR1 SQVTM, CDR2 ANQGSEA. The CDR3 sequence is 13 residues long. The CDR3 DNA reads TGCAGCGTTGGGGTGAGGTTCGCAGAGACCCAGTACTTC. This translates into CSVGVRFAETQYF.

This clonotype was recorded a few times. The V call is TRBV6-1, the J call TRBJ2-6; TRBD1 aligns across 9 bases. CDR1 MNHNS and CDR2 SASEGT come from the germline V gene. The length of the CDR3 is 18 residues. The V segment lost 6 bases and the J segment 1 base; nucleotides outside the gene matches: 10. The CDR3 region has the DNA TGTGCCAGCAGGACCGCGGGACAGGGAATGTCTGGGGCCAACGTCCTGACTTTC. This codes for CASRTAGQGMSGANVLTF.

CDR3: CAGCGAQETQYF. CDR3 in DNA: TGTGCCGGCTGCGGGGCTCAAGAGACCCAGTACTTC. The rearrangement uses TRBV25-1 and TRBJ2-5; weak D call: TRBD2 (6 bases). V was trimmed by 11 bases and J by 2 bases, leaving 12 bases between them. The germline V gene encodes CDR1 MGHDK and CDR2 SYGVNS. The CDR3 contains 12 residues. Using reference TRBV25-1 and TRBJ2-5 for the parts outside the CDR3, the full variable domain is EADIYQTPRYLVIGTGKKITLECSQTMGHDKMYWYQQDPGMELHLIHYSYGVNSTEKGDLSSESTVSRIRTEHFPLTLESARPSHTSQYLCAGCGAQETQYFGPGTRLLVL.

The chain carries TRBV7-3 and TRBJ2-7; possibly TRBD2 for D (6 bases). CDR1 and CDR2 from the germline V gene are SGHTA and FQGTGA. The CDR3 covers 15 residues. Trimming took 5 bases from V and 7 from J, leaving 21 bases between them. The DNA for the CDR3 is TGTGCCAGCAGCCCGGGACTGCCTCCTGGCAATGAGCAGTACTTC. Translated, it gives CASSPGLPPGNEQYF.

The rearrangement joins TRBV27 to TRBJ1-2; TRBD1 is a possible D gene (6 bases). V was pared by 5 bases and J by 8 bases, with 15 bases between. The CDR3 sequence is 13 residues long. Germline CDR1 and CDR2: MNHEY and SMNVEV (reference sequence). CDR3 loop: CASSPGGGGGYTF. The CDR3 DNA follows: TGTGCCAGCAGTCCCGGGGGGGGCGGCGGCTACACCTTC.

This clonotype was seen a handful of times. A read error may be the cause here, since a much bigger clone is one base away. The chain links TRBV20-1 to TRBJ2-1, with a tentative D call TRBD2 (6 bases). Trimming cost V 0 bases and J 0 bases, with 9 bases left between them. This CDR3 is 15 amino acids long. In germline, CDR1 is DFQATT, CDR2 SNEGSKA (reference sequence). DNA for the CDR3: TGCAGTGCTAGAGATGCGGGGAGCTCCTACAATGAGCAGTTCTTC. Translating gives CSARDAGSSYNEQFF.

Written as DNA, the CDR3 is TGCAGTGCTACCGAGGTGCGGGGGACCCATGGCTACACCTTC. It translates to CSATEVRGTHGYTF. The chain links TRBV20-1 to TRBJ1-2; D may be TRBD1 (5 bases). Trimming shortened V by 4 bases and J by 6 bases, and 18 bases separated the two germline ends. CDR1 is DFQATT, CDR2 SNEGSKA, per germline (reference sequence). The CDR3 sequence is 14 residues long.

This chain links TRBV11-2 with TRBJ1-4; D not certain. The germline V gene encodes CDR1 SGHAT and CDR2 FQNNGV. The V end was cut by 1 base, the J end by 6 bases, with 6 bases between. The CDR3 is 13 residues long. The CDR3, as DNA: TGTGCCAGCAGCTTAGGGGCAGATGAAAAACTGTTTTTT. Translation: CASSLGADEKLFF.

V gene TRBV7-3 combines with J gene TRBJ2-1; possible D gene TRBD2, 5 bases. Per the germline V gene, CDR1 is SGHTA and CDR2 is FQGTGA. This CDR3 contains 15 residues. Between the trimmed V and J ends, which lost 3 bases and 2 bases, there was a span of 11 bases. CDR3 region: CASSFEAEPYNEQFF. The CDR3 DNA follows: TGTGCCAGCAGCTTCGAAGCGGAGCCCTACAATGAGCAGTTCTTC.

As regards this clonotype: This may stem from a read error, because a much larger clone lies one nucleotide away. The rearrangement links TRBV12-3 or TRBV12-4 to TRBJ2-5; a possible D gene is TRBD2 (6 bases). V was cut by 3 bases and J by 4 bases, with 9 bases left in between. The CDR3 is 13 residues long. CDR3 bases: TGTGCCAGCAGTTTTGGACTAATAGAGACCCAGTACTTC. This encodes CASSFGLIETQYF.

The CDR3 region has the DNA TGTGCCAGCACCAGTGGTAACTACAATGAGCAGTTCTTC. It codes for CASTSGNYNEQFF. The rearrangement joins TRBV7-2 to TRBJ2-1; D unresolved. V lost 7 bases and J 3 bases, leaving 10 bases between the germline ends. In germline, CDR1 is SGHTA, CDR2 FQGNSA. The CDR3 spans 13 residues. The variable domain in full, with the rest retrieved from reference TRBV7-2 and TRBJ2-1, is GAGVSQSPSNKVTEKGKDVELRCDPISGHTALYWYRQSLGQGLEFLIYFQGNSAPDKSGLPSDRFSAERTGGSVSTLTIQRTQQEDSAVYLCASTSGNYNEQFFGPGTRLTVL.

The genes are TRBV7-8 and TRBJ1-2; D is unresolved. Germline CDR1 is SGHVS and CDR2 is FQNEAQ. CDR3 length equals 14 residues. Trimming left V 0 bases short and J 4 bases short, with 9 bases between. CDR3 sequence reads: CASSLASGRYGYTF. In DNA form, the CDR3 reads TGTGCCAGCAGCTTAGCGTCAGGCCGCTATGGCTACACCTTC.

CDR3 nucleotide sequence: TGTGCCATCAGTGAGGGACCGAACTCCTACGAGCAGTACTTC. It is translated as CAISEGPNSYEQYF. The chain links TRBV10-3 to TRBJ2-7, with D hard to call. Trimming removed 2 bases at V and 0 bases at J, with 8 bases between. Germline CDR1 is ENHRY and CDR2 is SYGVKD. The CDR3 runs to 14 residues.

This clonotype was counted only a few times. CDR3 coding DNA: TGTGCCAGCAGCCAGGGACTAGCGGGGGGGCTGGACACAGATACGCAGTATTTT. Translated, it gives CASSQGLAGGLDTDTQYF. The J gene is TRBJ2-3, the V gene TRBV4-2; 16 bases align to TRBD2. The germline V gene has CDR1 LGHNA and CDR2 YNFKEQ. The CDR3 has 18 residues. V shed 3 bases and J 2 bases; nucleotides not matched to a gene: 5.

As concerns this clonotype: A much larger clone lies a single base off, so this may be a read error. This chain joins TRBV12-3 or TRBV12-4 and TRBJ2-7, with TRBD1 matching over 7 bases. This CDR3 comprises 14 residues. The V gene end was trimmed by 4 bases and the J gene end by 5 bases; junction bases not matched to a gene: 8. In DNA form, the CDR3 reads TGTGCCAGCAGTTCAATGACAGGGAGTCACGAGCAGTACTTC. It specifies CASSSMTGSHEQYF.

This clonotype was counted between two and nine times. This chain joins TRBV28 and TRBJ1-2, with D possibly TRBD1 on 6 matching bases. Trimming took 11 bases from V and 4 from J, leaving 17 bases between them. Germline V lookup: CDR1 MDHEN, CDR2 SYDVKM. The CDR3 is made up of 13 amino acids. The CDR3 loop is CAVTGQGGYGYTF. The CDR3 DNA reads TGTGCCGTTACAGGGCAGGGTGGCTATGGCTACACCTTC.

This clonotype was counted only a few times. The rearrangement uses TRBV13 and TRBJ2-4; D is ambiguous. The DNA end favors TRBJ2-5, so the J call may be wrong. Looked up from germline, CDR1 is PRHDT and CDR2 is FYEKMQ (reference sequence). CDR3 length: 13 amino acids. CDR3 bases: TGTGCCAGCAGCCGTCCCTCCCAGGAGACCCAGTACTTC. Translated: CASSRPSQETQYF.

The chain uses TRBV4-3 and TRBJ2-5; possibly TRBD2 for D (5 bases). V lost 4 bases, J lost 2 bases, and 14 bases lay in between. Germline values: CDR1 LGHNA, CDR2 YSLEER. This CDR3 has 15 residues. CDR3 protein: CASSRVKTGQETQYF. CDR3 bases: TGCGCCAGCAGCCGGGTTAAGACGGGACAAGAGACCCAGTACTTC.

The genes are TRBV20-1 and TRBJ2-7, with unresolved D. V was cut by 0 bases and J by 0 bases, with 9 bases left in between. CDR1 DFQATT and CDR2 SNEGSKA come from the germline V gene (reference sequence). The CDR3 consists of 14 residues. The CDR3, as DNA: TGCAGTGCTAGAGACGGTCGGGCCTCCTACGAGCAGTACTTC. Residues: CSARDGRASYEQYF.

This sequence joins TRBV7-8 and TRBJ1-4, with D tentatively TRBD1 (6 bases). The CDR3 is 15 amino acids. V was shortened by 1 base and J by 5 bases, with 11 bases between the two germline ends. CDR1 is SGHVS, CDR2 FQNEAQ, per germline. CDR3 in DNA: TGTGCCAGCAGCTTAGGGACAGTTACCAATGAAAAACTGTTTTTT. Protein sequence: CASSLGTVTNEKLFF.

This clonotype occurred many times. The chain uses TRBV5-1 and TRBJ2-7; the D is unclear. Looked up from germline, CDR1 is SGHRS and CDR2 is YFSETQ. The CDR3 spans 12 residues. Trimming removed 5 bases at V and 2 bases at J, with 8 bases between. This chain's CDR3 is CASSSDTYEQYF. CDR3 DNA: TGCGCCAGCAGTTCGGATACCTACGAGCAGTACTTC.

This clonotype has just a few counts. The chain employs TRBV6-5 and TRBJ1-4; D might be TRBD1 (5 bases). From germline, CDR1 is MNHEY and CDR2 SVGAGI. The CDR3 extends over 16 amino acids. Trimming took 2 bases from V and 7 from J, leaving 17 bases between them. The CDR3 is CASSYGPGRGGEKLFF. As DNA, the CDR3 is TGTGCCAGCAGTTACGGACCGGGGAGGGGAGGTGAAAAACTGTTTTTT.

The chain is built from TRBV20-1 and TRBJ2-7, with D possibly matching TRBD2 (6 bases). Germline CDR1 DFQATT, CDR2 SNEGSKA (reference sequence). V was cut by 3 bases and J by 2 bases, with 8 bases left in between. CDR3 size: 12 residues. In nucleotides, the CDR3 is TGCAGTGCTAGCGGGAGTGCCTACGAGCAGTACTTC. It translates to CSASGSAYEQYF.